These T cell receptor beta chains were read from a single sample in a study of blood T cell repertoires in COVID-19. Profiled with immunoSEQ multiplex PCR; TCRdb holds only in-frame clones, not every one. The sample contains a few hundred thousand clones, over 85% of which appear only once. Sequenced sample: PBMCs or T cells enriched from blood (not recorded which). Every receptor here comes from a woman between 50 and 59 years old who had been exposed to COVID-19. CDR3s include the opening cysteine and the closing phenylalanine or tryptophan.

V gene: TRBV19; J gene: TRBJ2-1; CDR3 protein: CASSLQTAYNEQFF
V gene: TRBV2; J gene: TRBJ2-1; CDR3 protein: CASSGQGSINEQFF
V gene: TRBV18; J gene: TRBJ1-2; CDR3 protein: CASSPNGTAIPLGGYTF
V gene: TRBV9; J gene: TRBJ2-3; CDR3 protein: CASSPSPRGGFTDTQYF
V gene: TRBV7-9; J gene: TRBJ2-1; CDR3 protein: CASSPWTSDEQFF
V gene: TRBV9; J gene: TRBJ2-5; CDR3 protein: CASSPQRGSKETQYF
V gene: TRBV6-5; J gene: TRBJ1-3; CDR3 protein: CASSLSDRMGNTIYF
V gene: TRBV5-6; J gene: TRBJ1-1; CDR3 protein: CASSLRTGGPVEAFF
V gene: TRBV11-2; J gene: TRBJ2-3; CDR3 protein: CASSLDGTSADTQYF
V gene: TRBV5-1; J gene: TRBJ1-6; CDR3 protein: CASSSGGDNSPLHF
V gene: TRBV3-1/TRBV3-2; J gene: TRBJ2-1; CDR3 protein: CASSQAAASGGPKDEQFF
V gene: TRBV19; J gene: TRBJ1-2; CDR3 protein: CASSMDQRAASYGYTF
V gene: TRBV3-1/TRBV3-2; J gene: TRBJ1-2; CDR3 protein: CASSQEGQAYGYTF
V gene: TRBV16; J gene: TRBJ1-1; CDR3 protein: CASSLLQGLHTEAFF
V gene: TRBV5-6; J gene: TRBJ2-7; CDR3 protein: CASSLAPEDSEQYF
V gene: TRBV28; J gene: TRBJ2-7; CDR3 protein: CASSIAGGPSEQYF
V gene: TRBV24-1; J gene: TRBJ2-2; CDR3 protein: CATSHPGTIMTGELFF
V gene: TRBV27; J gene: TRBJ2-7; CDR3 protein: CASRAGIGQVTYEQYF
V gene: TRBV30; J gene: TRBJ2-5; CDR3 protein: CASTPDQETQYF
V gene: TRBV2; J gene: TRBJ2-1; CDR3 protein: CASSEDRTRSYNEQFF
V gene: TRBV7-9; J gene: TRBJ2-1; CDR3 protein: CASSPLGFNEQFF
V gene: TRBV4-1; J gene: TRBJ1-6; CDR3 protein: CASSQVDRGLNSPLHF
V gene: TRBV19; J gene: TRBJ2-7; CDR3 protein: CASTKGDEQYF
V gene: TRBV6-5; J gene: TRBJ2-1; CDR3 protein: CASAGGREQFF
V gene: TRBV3-1/TRBV3-2; J gene: TRBJ2-1; CDR3 protein: CASSQPGQGYNEQFF
V gene: TRBV10-2; J gene: TRBJ2-3; CDR3 protein: CASSDGPRGQYF
V gene: TRBV19; J gene: TRBJ1-2; CDR3 protein: CASSIDLQGKGYTF
V gene: TRBV6-1; J gene: TRBJ1-5; CDR3 protein: CASSEIGRGSGNQPQHF
V gene: TRBV28; J gene: TRBJ2-2; CDR3 protein: CASSPTSPGQRELFF
V gene: TRBV7-8; J gene: TRBJ1-1; CDR3 protein: CASSWTTMNTEAFF
V gene: TRBV11-2; J gene: TRBJ2-2; CDR3 protein: CASSSDTGELFF
V gene: TRBV28; J gene: TRBJ2-3; CDR3 protein: CASSPPRDRYYTDTQYF
V gene: TRBV2; J gene: TRBJ1-1; CDR3 protein: CASRELRQMNTEAFF
V gene: TRBV3-1/TRBV3-2; J gene: TRBJ2-5; CDR3 protein: CASSQGSSGAQETQYF
V gene: TRBV23-1; J gene: TRBJ1-2; CDR3 protein: CASSQSSQGDPDYGYTF
V gene: TRBV12-3/TRBV12-4; J gene: TRBJ1-1; CDR3 protein: CASSLRRDTEAFF
V gene: TRBV28; J gene: TRBJ1-1; CDR3 protein: CASRGAQGHTEAFF
V gene: TRBV7-6; J gene: TRBJ2-5; CDR3 protein: CASSPSQETQYF
V gene: TRBV5-1; J gene: TRBJ2-3; CDR3 protein: CASSHTKAGGFLDTQYF
V gene: TRBV18; J gene: TRBJ2-7; CDR3 protein: CASSRRTSGGAIDEQYF
V gene: TRBV30; J gene: TRBJ1-1; CDR3 protein: CAWNRVNTEAFF
V gene: TRBV6-1; J gene: TRBJ1-1; CDR3 protein: CASSESDTEAFF
V gene: TRBV12-2; J gene: TRBJ2-5; CDR3 protein: CASRLQSHQETQYF
V gene: TRBV5-6; J gene: TRBJ2-3; CDR3 protein: CASSLVTGTYTDTQYF
V gene: TRBV5-5; J gene: TRBJ2-7; CDR3 protein: CASSWRPGASYEQYF
V gene: TRBV18; J gene: TRBJ2-5; CDR3 protein: CASRTTTNRARETQYF
V gene: TRBV6-2/TRBV6-3; J gene: TRBJ2-7; CDR3 protein: CASSQFSSGGPEQYF
V gene: TRBV7-9; J gene: TRBJ2-1; CDR3 protein: CASSLGGHGEGEQFF
V gene: TRBV11-2; J gene: TRBJ1-4; CDR3 protein: CASSLTGTGNEKLFF
V gene: TRBV3-1/TRBV3-2; J gene: TRBJ1-2; CDR3 protein: CASSQENTGAYGYTF